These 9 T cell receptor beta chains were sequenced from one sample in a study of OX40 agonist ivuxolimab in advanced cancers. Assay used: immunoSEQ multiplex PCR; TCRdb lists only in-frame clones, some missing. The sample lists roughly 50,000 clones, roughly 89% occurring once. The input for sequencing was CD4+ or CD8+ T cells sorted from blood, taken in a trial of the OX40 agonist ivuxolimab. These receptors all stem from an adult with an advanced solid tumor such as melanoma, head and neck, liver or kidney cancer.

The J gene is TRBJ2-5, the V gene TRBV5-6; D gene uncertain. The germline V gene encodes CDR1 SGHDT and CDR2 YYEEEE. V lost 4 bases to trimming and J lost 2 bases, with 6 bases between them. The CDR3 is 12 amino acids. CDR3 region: CASSDAQETQYF. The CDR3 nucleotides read TGTGCCAGCAGCGACGCACAAGAGACCCAGTACTTC.

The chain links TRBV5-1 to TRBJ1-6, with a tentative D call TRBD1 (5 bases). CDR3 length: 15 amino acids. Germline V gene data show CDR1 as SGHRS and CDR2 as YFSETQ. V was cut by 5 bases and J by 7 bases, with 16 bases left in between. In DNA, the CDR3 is TGCGCCAGCAGAGCAACGGGGACGGCCAATTCACCCCTCCACTTT. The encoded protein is CASRATGTANSPLHF. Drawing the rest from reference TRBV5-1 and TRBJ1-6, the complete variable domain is KAGVTQTPRYLIKTRGQQVTLSCSPISGHRSVSWYQQTPGQGLQFLFEYFSETQRNKGNFPGRFSGRQFSNSRSEMNVSTLELGDSALYLCASRATGTANSPLHFGNGTRLTVT.

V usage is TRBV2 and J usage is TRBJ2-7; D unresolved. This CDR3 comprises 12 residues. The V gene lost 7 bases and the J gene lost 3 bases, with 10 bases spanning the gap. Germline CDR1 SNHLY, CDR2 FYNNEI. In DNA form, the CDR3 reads TGTGCCAGCATTTCGCCCCGCTACGAGCAGTACTTC. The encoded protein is CASISPRYEQYF.

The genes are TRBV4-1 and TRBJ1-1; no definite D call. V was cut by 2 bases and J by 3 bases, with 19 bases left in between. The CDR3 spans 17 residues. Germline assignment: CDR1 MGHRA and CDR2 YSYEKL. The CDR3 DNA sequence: TGCGCCAGCAGCCAAACAGCACGGCCTCCACTGGACACTGAAGCTTTCTTT. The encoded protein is CASSQTARPPLDTEAFF.

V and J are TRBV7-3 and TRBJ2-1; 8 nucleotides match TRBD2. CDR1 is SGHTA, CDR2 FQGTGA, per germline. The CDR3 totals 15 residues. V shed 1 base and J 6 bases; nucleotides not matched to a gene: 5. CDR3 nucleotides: TGTGCCAGCAGCTTAAAGGTAGCGGGGCGCAATGAGCAGTTCTTC. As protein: CASSLKVAGRNEQFF.

The CDR3 region has the DNA TGTGCCAGCAGCCCCAGACAGCAAGGCAATGAGCAGTTCTTC. Translated, it gives CASSPRQQGNEQFF. J is TRBJ2-1 and V is TRBV11-1, with D perhaps TRBD1 (5 bases). V was cut by 5 bases and J by 6 bases, with 14 bases left in between. The CDR3 has 14 residues. Germline CDR1 SGHAT, CDR2 FQDESV (reference sequence).

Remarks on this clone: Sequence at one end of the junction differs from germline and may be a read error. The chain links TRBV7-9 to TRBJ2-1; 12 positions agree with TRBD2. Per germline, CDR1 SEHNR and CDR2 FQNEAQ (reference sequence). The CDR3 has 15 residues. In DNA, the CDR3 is TGTGCCAGCACCTTATCGACTAGCGGGGGAAATGAGCAGTTCTTC. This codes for CASTLSTSGGNEQFF.

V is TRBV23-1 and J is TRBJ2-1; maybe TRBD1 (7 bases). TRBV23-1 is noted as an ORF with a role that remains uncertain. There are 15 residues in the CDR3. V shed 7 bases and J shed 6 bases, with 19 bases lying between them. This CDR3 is CASKRRGRLSNEQFF. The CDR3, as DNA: TGCGCCAGCAAAAGGAGGGGGCGGCTTTCCAATGAGCAGTTCTTC.

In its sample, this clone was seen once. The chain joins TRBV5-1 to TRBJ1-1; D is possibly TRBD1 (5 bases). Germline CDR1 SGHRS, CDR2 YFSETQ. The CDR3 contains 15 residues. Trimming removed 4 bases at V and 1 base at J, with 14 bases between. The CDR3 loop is CASSLPLGANTEAFF. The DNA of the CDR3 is TGCGCCAGCAGCCTGCCCCTTGGGGCGAACACTGAAGCTTTCTTT.